This T cell receptor (beta chain) is from a study of a mutant IDH1 vaccine in newly diagnosed glioma. Comment on this clone: What it binds is not known.

The V gene's germline CDR1 is SGHRS and CDR2 YFSETQ. The junction had 10 bases not matched to a gene; V was cut back by 10 bases and J by 0 bases. The CDR3 has 15 amino acids. Clones were read by immunoSEQ multiplex PCR, and TCRdb kept only the in-frame ones, dropping some. The sample lists 30,000 to 40,000 clones; roughly 84% were seen once. As to time point: week 11, during vaccination. In every dose of vaccine, 300 ug of mutant IDH1 20-mer peptide was given alongside topical imiquimod. This chain joins TRBV5-1 and TRBJ2-3; 8 bases map to TRBD2. The TCR comes from a middle-aged man with glioma. Sequencing was performed on PBMCs, taken from a glioma patient whose treatment included an IDH1 peptide vaccine. The CDR3 DNA sequence: TGCGCCGCCTCCCGGGGGGGCGCCAGCACAGATACGCAGTATTTT. It yields the protein CAASRGGASTDTQYF.